This T cell receptor (beta chain) was obtained from a study of a mutant IDH1 vaccine in newly diagnosed glioma. Turning to the study itself: Patients were given eight vaccinations, scheduled in weeks 1, 3, 5, 7, 11, 15, 19 and 23.

As to time point: week 23, last vaccination. Alongside topical imiquimod, each dose of vaccine comprised 300 ug of mutant IDH1 20-mer peptide. Donor diagnoses consisted of new WHO grade 3 or 4 IDH1-mutant, ATRX-lost astrocytomas. Findings and limits, study-wide: Apparently, pseudoprogression bore no relation to changes among the top peripheral T cell clonotypes.

CDR3 size: 19 residues. The ends lost 6 bases at V and 0 bases at J; junction bases unmatched: 12. Germline CDR1 SQVTM, CDR2 ANQGSEA. This clone was counted a few times. Its antigen is not identified. The assay was immunoSEQ multiplex PCR, and TCRdb's table has in-frame clones only and misses some. The sample lists approximately 41,000 clones, roughly 90% occurring once. This specimen consisted of PBMCs, obtained from a glioma patient whose treatment included an IDH1 peptide vaccine. This TCR derives from a middle-aged man with glioma. The V gene is TRBV29-1, the J gene TRBJ2-1, with 15 bases lining up with TRBD2. CDR3 loop: CSVQGGLAGGGGSYNEQFF. The CDR3 bases are TGCAGCGTCCAGGGTGGACTAGCGGGAGGGGGTGGCTCCTACAATGAGCAGTTCTTC.